This T cell receptor beta chain was sequenced in a study of T cells after yellow fever vaccination. TCRdb itself ran the 5' RACE reads through MiXCR, one entry per CDR3 protein. The sample has just under 600,000 distinct CDR3 sequences; approximately 13% are singletons. Overall study results and limits: When the response was secondary, it was weaker but reached its peak faster, day 5 versus 15. Post-booster repertoires contained most primary-vaccination clones again (approximately 97% CD4, about 88% CD8). Abundant clonotypes from the bulk population could have been carried over as contaminants into FACS-sorted repertoires.

J lost 5 bases, V lost 3 bases, and 14 bases had no gene match. Germline V lookup: CDR1 DFQATT, CDR2 SNEGSKA (reference sequence). This CDR3 has 16 amino acids. Points on this clonotype: The antigen remains undetermined.

This sample comprised PBMCs, obtained on the day of the yellow fever booster vaccination. The V and J genes are TRBV20-1 and TRBJ2-5, with 8 positions matching TRBD2. The origin of this receptor is a man in his thirties or forties who received the YFV17D yellow fever vaccine. The CDR3: CSARRSSGSPGETQYF. The CDR3 DNA sequence: TGCAGTGCTAGGCGGTCTAGCGGGTCTCCTGGGGAGACCCAGTACTTC.